These 29 T cell receptor beta chains came from one sample sequenced in a study of CD8+CD57+ T cells in acquired aplastic anemia. The use of genomic DNA as template underpinned the TCR beta VDJ and CDR3 profiling. TCRdb analysed the reads with MiXCR anew, one entry per CDR3 protein. The data show some 200,000 distinct CDR3 sequences, around 63% seen once. The sequenced material came from sorted CD4+, CD8+, or CD8+CD57+ T cells (not recorded which) from PBMCs. The source is a human donor in good health.

J is TRBJ2-7 and V is TRBV4-3; D might be TRBD2 (6 bases). The CDR3 contains 15 residues. The V gene's germline CDR1 is LGHNA and CDR2 YSLEER. Between the trimmed V and J ends, which lost 4 bases and 6 bases, there was a span of 19 bases. CDR3 nucleotide sequence: TGCGCCAGCAGCCGCAGCCAGACTAGTTCCGGCGAGCAGTACTTC. It translates to CASSRSQTSSGEQYF.

The rearrangement uses TRBV7-9 and TRBJ2-7, with D unclear. Per germline, CDR1 SEHNR and CDR2 FQNEAQ (reference sequence). This CDR3 contains 14 residues. The germline V and J ends were trimmed by 4 bases and 1 base, with 11 bases remaining between them. The CDR3 region has the DNA TGTGCCAGCAGCTCCAATGACGGGTCCTACGAGCAGTACTTC. Residues: CASSSNDGSYEQYF.

This clonotype was observed a single time. The J gene is TRBJ2-1, the V gene TRBV7-2; 7 bases agree with TRBD1. The germline V gene encodes CDR1 SGHTA and CDR2 FQGNSA. Trimming removed 1 base from V and 8 bases from J; junction bases left unmatched: 11. This CDR3 has 16 amino acids. The CDR3, as DNA: TGTGCCAGCAGCTTAGGACGGCGACAGGGTCTTGATGAGCAGTTCTTC. Translation gives CASSLGRRQGLDEQFF.

There are a few counts of this clonotype. The chain joins TRBV15 to TRBJ2-2; a weak D match, TRBD2 (6 bases). The CDR3 has 14 amino acids. Trimming left V 4 bases short and J 5 bases short, with 11 bases between. Germline CDR1 LNHNV, CDR2 YYDKDF (reference sequence). CDR3 coding DNA: TGTGCCACCAGCACAGGTGCGGGGACCGGGGAGCTGTTTTTT. It codes for CATSTGAGTGELFF.

This clonotype was counted at least ten times. CDR3 DNA: TGTGCCAGCGGGTTTATGGGTAACACTGAAGCTTTCTTT. Protein product: CASGFMGNTEAFF. The chain couples TRBV5-4 to TRBJ1-1, with unresolved D. The ends were cut back, 7 bases at V and 2 bases at J, with 12 bases in the middle. The CDR3 is 13 residues long. Germline V CDR1 and CDR2: SGHNT, YYREEE (reference sequence).

The V and J genes are TRBV9 and TRBJ2-7; D may be TRBD1 or TRBD2 (5 bases each). Germline CDR1 is SGDLS and CDR2 is YYNGEE. The CDR3 sequence is 14 residues long. Deletions cut 2 bases from V and 2 bases from J, with 11 bases between. CDR3 DNA: TGTGCCAGCAGCGTTGAACAGGAGGCCTACGAGCAGTACTTC. Translation gives CASSVEQEAYEQYF.

The genes are TRBV9 and TRBJ1-3; D unresolved. V lost 0 bases and J lost 2, with 18 bases in between. The germline V gene encodes CDR1 SGDLS and CDR2 YYNGEE. The CDR3 extends over 18 amino acids. CDR3 protein: CASSVADLPHTPGNTIYF. For the CDR3, the DNA is TGTGCCAGCAGCGTAGCGGACTTACCACACACTCCTGGAAACACCATATATTTT.

Notes on this clonotype: This may arise from a read error, as a much more abundant clone is one base away. V gene TRBV20-1 combines with J gene TRBJ2-1; 9 bases agree with TRBD2. This CDR3 region has 14 residues. V trimming: 5 bases; J trimming: 3 bases; junction bases outside the gene matches: 5. Germline V gene data show CDR1 as DFQATT and CDR2 as SNEGSKA (reference sequence). CDR3 sequence (DNA): TGCAGTGCTCGGACTAGCGAAGTCTACAATGAGCAGTTCTTC. This gives the protein CSARTSEVYNEQFF.

This clonotype has only a few counts. V is TRBV20-1 and J is TRBJ1-1, with D possibly being TRBD1 (6 bases). The CDR3 has 14 amino acids. Trimming took off 5 bases at V and 2 bases at J, with 15 bases between the two ends. Germline loops: CDR1 DFQATT, CDR2 SNEGSKA (reference sequence). The CDR3 loop is CSAPSDRLNTEAFF. As DNA, the CDR3 is TGCAGTGCTCCGAGTGACAGGCTTAACACTGAAGCTTTCTTT.

V is TRBV9 and J is TRBJ1-2; TRBD1 might be the D (5 bases). CDR1 is SGDLS and CDR2 is YYNGEE in the germline V gene. CDR3 size: 20 residues. Deletions cut 0 bases from V and 0 bases from J, with 24 bases between. CDR3 sequence (DNA): TGTGCCAGCAGCGTAGGAGGTCCCGCCGATTTAAGGGGATCTAACTATGGCTACACCTTC. Encoded protein: CASSVGGPADLRGSNYGYTF.

Only a few counts were recorded for this clonotype. The CDR3 DNA is TGTGCCACCAGCTGGACAGGGTTCGATCAGCCCCAGCATTTT. This codes for CATSWTGFDQPQHF. The chain joins TRBV15 to TRBJ1-5; 8 bases map to TRBD1. Germline CDR1 reads LNHNV; CDR2 reads YYDKDF (reference sequence). With 5 bases clipped from V and 5 bases from J, the junction kept 5 bases outside the gene matches. The CDR3 spans 14 residues.

V and J are TRBV29-1 and TRBJ2-7, with 9 bases lining up with TRBD2. The germline gives CDR1 SQVTM, CDR2 ANQGSEA. The CDR3 runs 13 residues. The CDR3 loop reads CSAPGLARDEQYF. CDR3 in DNA: TGCAGTGCCCCGGGACTAGCAAGGGACGAGCAGTACTTC.

The rearrangement joins TRBV9 to TRBJ2-3; 9 bases line up with TRBD1. Germline lookup yields CDR1 SGDLS and CDR2 YYNGEE. J was trimmed by 2 bases and V by 3 bases; bases with no gene match: 4. This CDR3 contains 15 residues. CDR3 nucleotide sequence: TGTGCCAGCAGCGGAGGACAGGGGATCACAGATACGCAGTATTTT. It encodes CASSGGQGITDTQYF.

This clonotype has a count of ten or more. The chain recombines TRBV6-1 with TRBJ2-5, with D maybe TRBD1 (6 bases). This CDR3 is built from 14 residues. Trimming left V 7 bases short and J 0 bases short, with 12 bases between. CDR1 is MNHNS, CDR2 SASEGT, per germline. CDR3 coding DNA: TGTGCCAGCATCCAGGGGCCCCACCAAGAGACCCAGTACTTC. This gives the protein CASIQGPHQETQYF.

This clonotype was detected once. CDR3 in DNA: TGTGCCAGCAGCCCAGTCGGGACAGGGAATTCACCCCTCCACTTT. Its protein is CASSPVGTGNSPLHF. The chain carries TRBV7-3 and TRBJ1-6; 9 nucleotides agree with TRBD1. Per germline, CDR1 SGHTA and CDR2 FQGTGA. This CDR3 has 15 residues. V shed 5 bases and J 7 bases; nucleotides not matched to a gene: 6.

Only a few counts were recorded for this clonotype. The chain recombines TRBV28 with TRBJ2-1; no definite D call. Germline CDR1 is MDHEN and CDR2 is SYDVKM. Trimming stripped 6 bases from V and 4 bases from J, with 10 bases between. The CDR3 loop spans 13 amino acids. The CDR3 DNA reads TGTGCCAGCAGGTGGCGCGGTTACAATGAGCAGTTCTTC. Its protein is CASRWRGYNEQFF.

V and J are TRBV29-1 and TRBJ2-7, with D possibly being TRBD1 or TRBD2 (5 bases each). Trimming removed 5 bases at V and 2 bases at J, with 16 bases between. The V gene's germline CDR1 is SQVTM and CDR2 ANQGSEA. This CDR3 is 14 amino acids long. Here the CDR3 reads CSVSRGQGAYEQYF. In DNA form, the CDR3 reads TGCAGCGTTTCCCGAGGGCAGGGCGCCTACGAGCAGTACTTC.

The J gene is TRBJ1-1, the V gene TRBV7-2, with D unclear. V was cut by 6 bases and J by 2 bases, with 13 bases left in between. The CDR3 length is 14 residues. Per germline, CDR1 SGHTA and CDR2 FQGNSA. The CDR3 sequence is CASRPAGGNTEAFF. CDR3 nucleotide sequence: TGTGCCAGCAGACCAGCGGGAGGTAACACTGAAGCTTTCTTT.

The chain combines TRBV7-8 with TRBJ2-1; no clear D gene. This CDR3 comprises 13 residues. Deletions cut 1 base from V and 5 bases from J, with 6 bases between. Germline CDR1 SGHVS, CDR2 FQNEAQ. CDR3 amino acids: CASSLVPDNEQFF. The DNA of the CDR3 is TGTGCCAGCAGCTTAGTACCCGACAATGAGCAGTTCTTC.

This clonotype occurred many times. The chain links TRBV27 to TRBJ2-7; 10 bases map to TRBD1. The CDR3 contains 16 residues. V was clipped by 3 bases and J by 6 bases; unmatched bases: 11. The germline V gene has CDR1 MNHEY and CDR2 SMNVEV (reference sequence). The CDR3 DNA reads TGTGCCAGCAGTTTTGGTTTTGGGACAGGGGATTCCGAGCAGTACTTC. Protein sequence: CASSFGFGTGDSEQYF.

The chain carries TRBV2 and TRBJ1-4; D unclear. CDR1 is SNHLY, CDR2 FYNNEI, per germline. The CDR3 contains 14 residues. V gave up 6 bases and J gave up 5 bases, with 13 bases separating them. The CDR3 is CASSDWTSNEKLFF. The CDR3 region has the DNA TGTGCCAGCAGCGATTGGACTAGCAATGAAAAACTGTTTTTT.

This chain links TRBV20-1 with TRBJ1-1; D may be TRBD1 (5 bases). The CDR3 length is 15 residues. V gave up 3 bases and J gave up 4 bases, with 18 bases separating them. Germline loops: CDR1 DFQATT, CDR2 SNEGSKA (reference sequence). The CDR3 is CSARGQVGDLTEAFF. Here the CDR3 DNA reads TGCAGTGCTAGGGGTCAAGTAGGGGACCTCACTGAAGCTTTCTTT.

This clonotype was counted between two and nine times. The chain links TRBV30 to TRBJ2-5; 16 bases match TRBD2. Germline V CDR1 and CDR2: GTSNPN, SVGIG (reference sequence). V trimming: 3 bases; J trimming: 5 bases; junction bases outside the gene matches: 3. The CDR3 extends over 15 amino acids. The CDR3 sequence is CAWRGLAGGTETQYF. The CDR3 DNA reads TGTGCCTGGAGGGGACTAGCGGGGGGGACCGAGACCCAGTACTTC.

This clonotype was detected only a few times. The chain employs TRBV20-1 and TRBJ2-7, with D perhaps matching TRBD2 (6 bases). Trimming took 3 bases from V and 4 from J, leaving 7 bases between them. The CDR3 is 11 residues long. Germline lookup yields CDR1 DFQATT and CDR2 SNEGSKA (reference sequence). DNA for the CDR3: TGCAGTGCTAGGGGGGGATACGAGCAGTACTTC. Its translation: CSARGGYEQYF.

In this sample, this clonotype turned up many times. This chain links TRBV4-1 with TRBJ1-2; the D is unclear. This CDR3 is 13 amino acids long. Trimming left V 1 base short and J 8 bases short, with 11 bases between. Germline V CDR1 and CDR2: MGHRA, YSYEKL. The CDR3 protein is CASSQVGVFGYTF. The CDR3 DNA reads as TGCGCCAGCAGCCAAGTCGGGGTTTTCGGCTACACCTTC.

This clonotype has ten or more counts. J is TRBJ2-1 and V is TRBV6-4; D might be TRBD1 (8 bases). V lost 6 bases, J lost 9 bases, and 21 bases lay in between. CDR1 and CDR2 (germline): MRHNA, SNTAGT. This CDR3 is 15 amino acids long. This chain's CDR3 is CASSQTGEGSVEQFF. The CDR3 nucleotides read TGTGCCAGCAGCCAGACAGGGGAGGGATCGGTTGAGCAGTTCTTC.

The chain joins TRBV20-1 to TRBJ2-1; TRBD2 aligns across 11 bases. V was clipped by 1 base and J by 0 bases; unmatched bases: 8. CDR1 is DFQATT, CDR2 SNEGSKA, per germline (reference sequence). This CDR3 has 18 residues. The DNA of the CDR3 is TGCAGTGCTAGAGCTGTTACTAGCGGGAGATCCTCCTACAATGAGCAGTTCTTC. Amino acids: CSARAVTSGRSSYNEQFF.

The CDR3 DNA reads as TGTGCCAGCAGTTCCCCGGTGGGCGGGGAGCGAGCTTTCTTT. It specifies CASSSPVGGERAFF. The V and J genes are TRBV7-3 and TRBJ1-1, with unresolved D. The V end was cut by 6 bases, the J end by 10 bases, with 21 bases between. The CDR3 has 14 amino acids. The germline V gene encodes CDR1 SGHTA and CDR2 FQGTGA.

This clonotype appeared a single time. Since no conserved phenylalanine or tryptophan closes the CDR3, a read error is the likely cause. This rearrangement joins TRBV25-1 to TRBJ1-1; no clear D gene. CDR3 size: 13 residues. The germline gives CDR1 MGHDK, CDR2 SYGVNS. The CDR3 is CASSGSRVTKAFY. CDR3 sequence (DNA): TGTGCCAGCAGTGGAAGTCGGGTCACTAAAGCTTTCTAT.